These 10 T cell receptor beta chains came from one sample sequenced in a study of Ad26.COV2.S vaccination and SARS-CoV-2 variants. The assay was immunoSEQ multiplex PCR, and TCRdb's table has in-frame clones only and misses some. The sample consists of 200,000 to 300,000 clones, 70% to 90% of them appearing once. Regarding treatment: about 20 received Ad26.COV2.S at low or high dose, single or two shots; about 5 received placebo; per-sample allocation not given. Following the first vaccine or placebo injection, samples were taken on day 63. The sample here was peripheral blood, taken in a trial of Ad26.COV2.S vaccine versus placebo. Every receptor here comes from a person between 18 and 59 years old who received the Ad26.COV2.S COVID-19 vaccine or a placebo.

The V call is TRBV14, the J call TRBJ2-6; D is undetermined. The CDR3 contains 18 residues. In germline, CDR1 is SGHDN, CDR2 FVKESK. V lost 3 bases, J lost 0 bases, and 15 bases lay in between. The CDR3 nucleotides read TGTGCCAGCAGCCACCGATTTTCAGTTAACTCTGGGGCCAACGTCCTGACTTTC. It specifies CASSHRFSVNSGANVLTF.

The rearrangement links TRBV7-8 to TRBJ1-6; 8 bases are shared with TRBD1. The germline CDR1 and CDR2 sequences are SGHVS and FQNEAQ. Trimming cost V 1 base and J 10 bases; bases outside gene matches: 6. CDR3 length: 15 residues. CDR3 nucleotide sequence: TGTGCCAGCAGCTTAGTAGAGACAGGGGTATCACCCCTCCACTTT. Its protein is CASSLVETGVSPLHF.

This chain uses TRBV28 with TRBJ1-1, with TRBD1 matching over 7 bases. CDR3 length equals 13 residues. The V segment lost 2 bases and the J segment 8 bases; nucleotides outside the gene matches: 5. Germline V gives CDR1 MDHEN, CDR2 SYDVKM. This CDR3 is CASSLPKQGEAFF. Written as DNA, the CDR3 is TGTGCCAGCAGTTTACCAAAACAGGGGGAAGCTTTCTTT.

V is TRBV7-3 and J is TRBJ2-2, with 8 bases matching TRBD2. The ends lost 8 bases at V and 7 bases at J; junction bases unmatched: 15. The CDR3 is made up of 16 amino acids. Per germline, CDR1 SGHTA and CDR2 FQGTGA. CDR3 sequence (DNA): TGTGCCAGCGCCTTCCCCAGCGGGAGCTCTGTCGGGGAGCTGTTTTTT. It yields the protein CASAFPSGSSVGELFF.

This clone was counted once. This rearrangement joins TRBV30 to TRBJ2-7; a possible D gene is TRBD2 (6 bases). The CDR3 covers 14 residues. The germline CDR1 and CDR2 sequences are GTSNPN and SVGIG (reference sequence). V was shortened by 3 bases and J by 2 bases, with 14 bases between the two germline ends. CDR3 nucleotides: TGTGCCTGGAGAACGGGAGTAATCGCCTACGAGCAGTACTTC. It specifies CAWRTGVIAYEQYF.

The chain recombines TRBV5-1 with TRBJ1-2; 7 nucleotides line up with TRBD1. CDR3 length: 13 residues. Germline loops: CDR1 SGHRS, CDR2 YFSETQ. V shed 3 bases, J shed 7 bases, and the junction held 6 bases outside the gene matches. The CDR3: CASSSSGTAGYTF. In DNA form, the CDR3 reads TGCGCCAGCAGCTCTTCCGGGACAGCTGGCTACACCTTC.

The chain is built from TRBV18 and TRBJ1-1; D unclear. With 3 bases removed from V and 3 bases from J, the gap between germline ends came to 17 bases. The CDR3 loop spans 16 amino acids. Germline V lookup: CDR1 KGHSH, CDR2 LQKENI. The CDR3 DNA is TGTGCCAGCTCACCGATTAGTGGCAACGGGGACACTGAAGCTTTCTTT. This encodes CASSPISGNGDTEAFF.

This chain's CDR3 is CSVGPGSYNEQFF. CDR3 bases: TGCAGCGTTGGTCCCGGATCCTACAATGAGCAGTTCTTC. J is TRBJ2-1 and V is TRBV29-1; D unresolved. Trimming left V 4 bases short and J 1 base short, with 8 bases between. Germline loops: CDR1 SQVTM, CDR2 ANQGSEA. The CDR3 loop spans 13 amino acids.

V is TRBV4-3 and J is TRBJ2-5; D perhaps matches TRBD2 (5 bases). From germline, CDR1 is LGHNA and CDR2 YSLEER. V was shortened by 0 bases and J by 2 bases, with 7 bases between the two germline ends. The CDR3 consists of 14 residues. CDR3 bases: TGCGCCAGCAGCCAAGATCGGGGACAAGAGACCCAGTACTTC. This gives the protein CASSQDRGQETQYF.

This chain joins TRBV4-3 and TRBJ2-3; weak D call: TRBD1 (6 bases). CDR3 length equals 15 residues. Trimming removed 3 bases at V and 1 base at J, with 11 bases between. Germline CDR1 is LGHNA and CDR2 is YSLEER. The CDR3 is CASSQDSGGTDTQYF. CDR3 nucleotide sequence: TGCGCCAGCAGCCAGGACAGTGGGGGCACAGATACGCAGTATTTT.